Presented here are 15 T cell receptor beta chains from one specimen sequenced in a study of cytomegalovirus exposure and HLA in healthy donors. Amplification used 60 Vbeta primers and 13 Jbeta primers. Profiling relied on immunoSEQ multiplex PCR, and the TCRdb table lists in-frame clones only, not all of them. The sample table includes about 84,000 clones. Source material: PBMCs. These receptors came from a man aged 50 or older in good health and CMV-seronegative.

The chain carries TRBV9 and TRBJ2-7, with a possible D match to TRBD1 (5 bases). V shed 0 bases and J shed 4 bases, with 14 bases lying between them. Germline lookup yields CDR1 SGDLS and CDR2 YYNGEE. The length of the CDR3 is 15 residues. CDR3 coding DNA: TGTGCCAGCAGCGTAGAGGGCAGGGATGGGTACGAGCAGTACTTC. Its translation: CASSVEGRDGYEQYF. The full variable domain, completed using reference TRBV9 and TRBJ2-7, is DSGVTQTPKHLITATGQRVTLRCSPRSGDLSVYWYQQSLDQGLQFLIQYYNGEERAKGNILERFSAQQFPDLHSELNLSSLELGDSALYFCASSVEGRDGYEQYFGPGTRLTVT.

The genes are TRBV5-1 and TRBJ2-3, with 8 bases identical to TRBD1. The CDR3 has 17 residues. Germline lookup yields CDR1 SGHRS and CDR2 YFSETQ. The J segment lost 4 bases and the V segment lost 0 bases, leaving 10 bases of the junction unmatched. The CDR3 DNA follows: TGCGCCAGCAGCTTGGCCCCCAGGGGGCGAGGCTCAGATACGCAGTATTTT. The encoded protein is CASSLAPRGRGSDTQYF.

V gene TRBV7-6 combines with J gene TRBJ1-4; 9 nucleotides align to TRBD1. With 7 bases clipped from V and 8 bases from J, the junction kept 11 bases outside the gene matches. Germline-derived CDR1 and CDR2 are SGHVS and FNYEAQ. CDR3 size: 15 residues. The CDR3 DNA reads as TGTGCCAGCACCCTTAGGGAGGACAGGGGCGAAAAACTGTTTTTT. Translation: CASTLREDRGEKLFF.

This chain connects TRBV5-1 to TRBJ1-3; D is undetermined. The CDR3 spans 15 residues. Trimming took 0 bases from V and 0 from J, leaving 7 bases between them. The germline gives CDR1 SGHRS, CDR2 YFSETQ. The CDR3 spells CASSLGSGSGNTIYF. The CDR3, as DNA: TGCGCCAGCAGCTTGGGCTCGGGCTCTGGAAACACCATATATTTT. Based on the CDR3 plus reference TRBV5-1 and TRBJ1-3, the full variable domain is KAGVTQTPRYLIKTRGQQVTLSCSPISGHRSVSWYQQTPGQGLQFLFEYFSETQRNKGNFPGRFSGRQFSNSRSEMNVSTLELGDSALYLCASSLGSGSGNTIYFGEGSWLTVV.

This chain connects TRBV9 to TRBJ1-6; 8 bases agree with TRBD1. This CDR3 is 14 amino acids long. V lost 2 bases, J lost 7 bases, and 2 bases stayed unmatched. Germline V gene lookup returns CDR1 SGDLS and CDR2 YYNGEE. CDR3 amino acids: CASSVAGGNSPLHF. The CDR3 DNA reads TGTGCCAGCAGCGTCGCAGGGGGCAATTCACCCCTCCACTTT.

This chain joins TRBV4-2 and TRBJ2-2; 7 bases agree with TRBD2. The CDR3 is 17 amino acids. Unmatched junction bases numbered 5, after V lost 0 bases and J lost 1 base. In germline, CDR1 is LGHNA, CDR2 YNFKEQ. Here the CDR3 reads CASSQEGGSQNTGELFF. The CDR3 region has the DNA TGTGCCAGCAGCCAAGAGGGGGGGAGCCAGAACACCGGGGAGCTGTTTTTT.

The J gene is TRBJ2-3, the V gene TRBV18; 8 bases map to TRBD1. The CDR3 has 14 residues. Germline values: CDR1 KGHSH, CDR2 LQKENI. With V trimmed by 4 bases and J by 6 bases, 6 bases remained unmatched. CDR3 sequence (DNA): TGTGCCAGCTCACAGTTGGACAGGGCCGATACGCAGTATTTT. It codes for CASSQLDRADTQYF.

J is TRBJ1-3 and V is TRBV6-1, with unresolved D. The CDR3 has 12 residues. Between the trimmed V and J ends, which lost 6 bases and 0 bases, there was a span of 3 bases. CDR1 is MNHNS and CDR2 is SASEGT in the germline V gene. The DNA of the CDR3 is TGTGCCAGCAGCCACTCTGGAAACACCATATATTTT. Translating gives CASSHSGNTIYF.

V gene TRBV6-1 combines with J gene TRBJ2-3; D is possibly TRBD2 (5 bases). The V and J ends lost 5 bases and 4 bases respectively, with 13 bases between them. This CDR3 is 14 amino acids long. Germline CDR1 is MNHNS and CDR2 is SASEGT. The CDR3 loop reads CASSLLVGSDTQYF. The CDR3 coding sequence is TGTGCCAGCAGTCTACTAGTCGGCTCAGATACGCAGTATTTT.

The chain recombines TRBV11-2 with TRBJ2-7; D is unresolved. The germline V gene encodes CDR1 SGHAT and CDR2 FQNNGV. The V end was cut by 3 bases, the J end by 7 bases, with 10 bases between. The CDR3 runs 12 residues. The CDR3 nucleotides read TGTGCCAGCAGCTTTCTAGGAACTGAGCAGTACTTC. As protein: CASSFLGTEQYF.

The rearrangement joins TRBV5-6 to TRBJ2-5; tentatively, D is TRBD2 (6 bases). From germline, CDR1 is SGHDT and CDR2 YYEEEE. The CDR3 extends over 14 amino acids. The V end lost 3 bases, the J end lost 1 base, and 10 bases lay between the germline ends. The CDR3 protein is CASSWAGFQETQYF. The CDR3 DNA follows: TGTGCCAGCAGCTGGGCGGGGTTCCAAGAGACCCAGTACTTC. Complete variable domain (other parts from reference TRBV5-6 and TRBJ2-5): DAGVTQSPTHLIKTRGQQVTLRCSPKSGHDTVSWYQQALGQGPQFIFQYYEEEERQRGNFPDRFSGHQFPNYSSELNVNALLLGDSALYLCASSWAGFQETQYFGPGTRLLVL.

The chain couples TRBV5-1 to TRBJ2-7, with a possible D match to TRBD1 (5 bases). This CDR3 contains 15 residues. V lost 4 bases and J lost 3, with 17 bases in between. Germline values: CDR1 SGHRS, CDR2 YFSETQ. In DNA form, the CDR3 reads TGCGCCAGCAGCGCCCGGCAGGGAACATTCTACGAGCAGTACTTC. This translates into CASSARQGTFYEQYF.

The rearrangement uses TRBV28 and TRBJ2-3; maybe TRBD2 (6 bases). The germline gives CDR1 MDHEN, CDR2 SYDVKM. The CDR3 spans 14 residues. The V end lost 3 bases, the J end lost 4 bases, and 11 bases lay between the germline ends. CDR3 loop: CASSLTGGADTQYF. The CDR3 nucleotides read TGTGCCAGCAGTTTGACGGGCGGGGCAGATACGCAGTATTTT.

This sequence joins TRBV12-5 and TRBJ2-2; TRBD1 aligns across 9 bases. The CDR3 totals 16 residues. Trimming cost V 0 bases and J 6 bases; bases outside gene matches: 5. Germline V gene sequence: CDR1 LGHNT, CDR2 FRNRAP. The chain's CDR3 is CASGLVQGAVSGELFF. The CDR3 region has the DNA TGTGCTAGTGGTTTGGTACAGGGGGCCGTGTCCGGGGAGCTGTTTTTT.

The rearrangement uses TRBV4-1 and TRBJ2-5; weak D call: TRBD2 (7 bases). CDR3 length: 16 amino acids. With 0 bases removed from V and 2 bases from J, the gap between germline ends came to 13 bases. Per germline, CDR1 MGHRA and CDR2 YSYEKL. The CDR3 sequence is CASSQDQGGGQETQYF. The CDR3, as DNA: TGCGCCAGCAGCCAAGATCAGGGAGGGGGGCAAGAGACCCAGTACTTC.